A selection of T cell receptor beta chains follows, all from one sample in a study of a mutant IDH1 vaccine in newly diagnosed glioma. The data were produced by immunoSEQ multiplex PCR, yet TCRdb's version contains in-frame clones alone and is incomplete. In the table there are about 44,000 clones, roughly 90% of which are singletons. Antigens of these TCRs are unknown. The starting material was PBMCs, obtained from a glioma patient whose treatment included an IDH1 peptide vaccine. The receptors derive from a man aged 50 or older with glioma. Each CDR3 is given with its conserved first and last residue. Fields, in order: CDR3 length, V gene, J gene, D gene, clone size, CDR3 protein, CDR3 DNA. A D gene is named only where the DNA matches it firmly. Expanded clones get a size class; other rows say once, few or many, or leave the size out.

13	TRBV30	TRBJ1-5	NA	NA	CAWTKTSNQPQHF	TGTGCCTGGACTAAAACTAGCAATCAGCCCCAGCATTTT
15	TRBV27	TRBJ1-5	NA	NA	CASSLEGAGNQPQHF	TGTGCCAGCAGTTTGGAAGGGGCGGGTAATCAGCCCCAGCATTTT
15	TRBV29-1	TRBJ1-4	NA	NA	CSVGETPAPNEKLFF	TGCAGCGTTGGGGAAACCCCAGCCCCCAATGAAAAACTGTTTTTT
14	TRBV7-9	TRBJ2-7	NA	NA	CASSFGQLSYEQYF	TGTGCCAGCAGCTTTGGGCAACTTTCCTACGAGCAGTACTTC
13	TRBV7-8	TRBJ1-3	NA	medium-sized	CASRPDAGNTIYF	TGTGCCAGCAGGCCTGATGCTGGAAACACCATATATTTT
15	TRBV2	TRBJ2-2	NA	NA	CASRAGTVNTGELFF	TGTGCCAGCAGAGCCGGGACGGTAAACACCGGGGAGCTGTTTTTT
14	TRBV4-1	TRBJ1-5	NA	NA	CASSQFLGNQPQHF	TGCGCCAGCAGCCAATTTTTGGGGAATCAGCCCCAGCATTTT
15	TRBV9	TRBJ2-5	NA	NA	CASSVDSGRGETQYF	TGTGCCAGCAGCGTAGACTCAGGACGTGGAGAGACCCAGTACTTC
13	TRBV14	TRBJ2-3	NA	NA	CASSGFSTDTQYF	TGTGCCAGCAGCGGATTTAGCACAGATACGCAGTATTTT
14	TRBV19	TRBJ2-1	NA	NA	CASNFAGEYNEQFF	TGTGCCAGTAACTTTGCCGGGGAATACAATGAGCAGTTCTTC
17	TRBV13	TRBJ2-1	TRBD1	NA	CASSLTTGTVNYNEQFF	TGTGCCAGCAGCTTAACCACCGGGACAGTAAACTACAATGAGCAGTTCTTC
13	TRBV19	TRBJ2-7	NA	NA	CASSTDGGYEQYF	TGTGCCAGTAGTACGGACGGAGGCTACGAGCAGTACTTC
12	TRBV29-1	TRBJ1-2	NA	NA	CSAKHDGKGYTF	TGCAGCGCAAAGCACGACGGGAAAGGCTACACCTTC
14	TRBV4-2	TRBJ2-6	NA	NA	CASSQDLYNNVLTF	TGTGCCAGCAGCCAAGATCTATATAACAACGTCCTGACTTTC
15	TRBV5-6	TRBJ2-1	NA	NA	CASSFTGGPHNEQFF	TGTGCCAGCAGCTTCACAGGAGGGCCACACAATGAGCAGTTCTTC
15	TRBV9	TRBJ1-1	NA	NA	CASSAGQHRNTEAFF	TGTGCCAGCAGCGCAGGACAGCACCGGAACACTGAAGCTTTCTTT
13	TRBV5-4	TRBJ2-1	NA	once	CASSLVPGREQFF	TGTGCCAGCAGCTTGGTCCCGGGCCGGGAGCAGTTCTTC
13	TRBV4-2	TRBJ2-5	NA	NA	CASSQGLGETQYF	TGTGCCAGCAGCCAAGGGCTGGGGGAGACCCAGTACTTC
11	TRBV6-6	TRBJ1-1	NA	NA	CASSDPSGAFF	TGTGCCAGCAGTGACCCTTCCGGGGCTTTCTTT
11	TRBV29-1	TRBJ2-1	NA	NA	CSGGPTDEQFF	TGCAGCGGGGGACCGACGGATGAGCAGTTCTTC
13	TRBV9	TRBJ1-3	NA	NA	CASSTQGPNTIYF	TGTGCCAGCAGCACGCAGGGCCCAAACACCATATATTTT
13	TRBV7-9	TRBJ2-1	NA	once	CASSLGGGVVGFF	TGTGCCAGCAGCTTAGGTGGGGGTGTGGTTGGGTTCTTC
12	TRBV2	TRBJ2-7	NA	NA	CASSRGFYEQYF	TGTGCCAGCAGCAGGGGTTTCTACGAGCAGTACTTC
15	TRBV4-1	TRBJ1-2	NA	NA	CASSQVGTGSYGYTF	TGCGCCAGCAGCCAAGTAGGGACCGGTTCCTATGGCTACACCTTC
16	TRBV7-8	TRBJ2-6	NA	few	CASSSQQGSGANVLTF	TGTGCCAGCAGCTCCCAGCAGGGGTCTGGGGCCAACGTCCTGACTTTC
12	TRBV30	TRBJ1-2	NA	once	CAWTELNYGYTF	TGTGCCTGGACAGAACTAAACTATGGCTACACCTTC
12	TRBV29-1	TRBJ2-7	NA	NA	CSSRTADYEQYF	TGCAGCTCCCGGACAGCAGACTACGAGCAGTACTTC
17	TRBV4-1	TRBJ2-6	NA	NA	CASSHVRALSGANVLTF	TGCGCCAGCAGCCACGTTAGAGCCCTCTCTGGGGCCAACGTCCTGACTTTC
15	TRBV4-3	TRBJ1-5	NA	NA	CASSQVAGSNQPQHF	TGCGCCAGCAGCCAAGTCGCGGGGAGCAATCAGCCCCAGCATTTT
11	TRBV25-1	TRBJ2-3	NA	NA	CASSEGDTQYF	TGTGCCAGCAGTGAGGGGGATACGCAGTATTTT
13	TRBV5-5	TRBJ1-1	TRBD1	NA	CASSWTGGGEAFF	TGTGCCAGCAGTTGGACAGGTGGAGGTGAAGCTTTCTTT
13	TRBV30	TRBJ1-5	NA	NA	CAWSRGQGQPQHF	TGTGCCTGGAGCCGGGGGCAAGGTCAGCCCCAGCATTTT
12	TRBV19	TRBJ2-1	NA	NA	CASTSTVGEQFF	TGTGCCAGTACTAGTACAGTAGGTGAGCAGTTCTTC
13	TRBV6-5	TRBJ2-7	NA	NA	CASSRTEGGEQYF	TGTGCCAGCAGTCGGACCGAAGGGGGCGAGCAGTACTTC
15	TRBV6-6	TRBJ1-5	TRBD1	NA	CASSNRDRVNQPQHF	TGTGCCAGCAGTAACCGGGACAGGGTCAATCAGCCCCAGCATTTT
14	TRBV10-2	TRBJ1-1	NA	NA	CASSAEQGWTEAFF	TGCGCCAGCAGTGCAGAACAGGGCTGGACTGAAGCTTTCTTT
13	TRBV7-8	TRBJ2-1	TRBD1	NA	CASSRDRVHEQFF	TGTGCCAGCAGCCGGGACAGGGTGCATGAGCAGTTCTTC
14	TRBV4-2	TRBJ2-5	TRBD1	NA	CASSQVYQGDTQYF	TGTGCCAGCAGCCAAGTTTATCAGGGGGATACCCAGTACTTC
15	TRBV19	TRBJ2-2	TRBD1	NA	CASSRRTGRTGELFF	TGTGCCAGTAGTAGACGGACAGGGCGAACCGGGGAGCTGTTTTTT
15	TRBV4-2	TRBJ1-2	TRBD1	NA	CASSQGSRRQGDNTF	TGTGCCAGCAGCCAAGGCTCGAGGAGACAGGGTGATAACACCTTC
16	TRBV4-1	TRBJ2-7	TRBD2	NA	CASSQEASGRAYEQYF	TGCGCCAGCAGCCAGGAGGCTAGCGGGAGGGCCTACGAGCAGTACTTC
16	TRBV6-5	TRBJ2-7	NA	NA	CASSYSRDTTSYEQYF	TGTGCCAGCAGTTACTCCCGGGACACGACCTCCTACGAGCAGTACTTC
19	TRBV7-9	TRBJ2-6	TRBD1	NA	CASSSGTPTGPSGANVLTF	TGTGCCAGCAGCTCGGGAACGCCGACAGGGCCATCTGGGGCCAACGTCCTGACTTTC
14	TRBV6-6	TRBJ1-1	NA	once	CASSYSGNKQEAFF	TGTGCCAGCAGTTACTCGGGAAACAAACAAGAAGCTTTCTTT
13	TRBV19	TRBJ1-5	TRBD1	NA	CASSDRGSQPQHF	TGTGCCAGCTCCGACAGGGGAAGTCAGCCCCAGCATTTT
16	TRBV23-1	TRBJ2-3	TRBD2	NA	CASSSLIAGLGDTQYF	TGCGCCAGCAGTTCCTTAATAGCGGGGCTAGGAGATACGCAGTATTTT
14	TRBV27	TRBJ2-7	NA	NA	CASMDSYFSYEQYF	TGTGCCAGCATGGACAGCTACTTCTCCTACGAGCAGTACTTC
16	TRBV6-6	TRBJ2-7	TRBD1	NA	CASSYSSDRGSYEQYF	TGTGCCAGCAGTTACTCAAGCGACAGGGGGTCCTACGAGCAGTACTTC
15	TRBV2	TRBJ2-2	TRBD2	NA	CASSDRLAGTGELFF	TGTGCCAGCAGTGATCGCCTAGCGGGAACCGGGGAGCTGTTTTTT
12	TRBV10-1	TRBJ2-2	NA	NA	CASSAGAGELFF	TGCGCCAGCAGTGCTGGGGCCGGGGAGCTGTTTTTT